This TCR beta chain was identified during a study of spatial heterogeneity in lung cancer. As to time point: sample taken at primary tumor resection. Unsorted whole RNA samples from tumor, nontumor lung or frozen PBMC were sequenced. V shed 6 bases and J shed 5 bases, with 18 bases lying between them. The CDR3 spans 14 residues. Per the germline V gene, CDR1 is DFQATT and CDR2 is SNEGSKA (reference sequence). Individually, TCR cDNA molecules were each labelled with a unique molecular identifier. TCRdb redid the calling of the 5' RACE reads with MiXCR, one entry per CDR3 protein. The sample lists under 100,000 distinct CDR3 sequences; roughly 8.7% were seen once.

The V call is TRBV20-1, the J call TRBJ2-3, with a weak D call TRBD1 (6 bases). This TCR derives from a male donor with early-stage non-small cell lung cancer. Sample: PBMCs, taken at surgery. CDR3 in DNA: TGCAGTGCCTCCAGGGGAGTAGTGGAAGATACGCAGTATTTT. Translating it yields CSASRGVVEDTQYF.